One TCR beta chain is described in this entry. This clonotype appeared many times. Its binding antigen is unknown. No base qualities exist here, and no much larger clone lies one base off it. Expansion of CD8+CD57+ cells had been shown by flow cytometry in the patients chosen for sequencing. Every patient had severe acquired aplastic anemia, diagnosed using the International Study of Aplastic Anemia and Agranulocytosis and Camitta criteria. Patients had received no therapy at the time of blood sampling. The study deep-sequenced TCR repertoires of sorted CD4+ and CD8+ blood T cells from severe aplastic anemia patients and healthy subjects. Patients were enrolled in the USA under clinicaltrials.gov protocols 00001620, 01623167, 00001397, 00071045, 00081523 and 00961064. Ficoll-Paque density gradient centrifugation was used to isolate peripheral blood mononuclear cells. Before DNA was extracted, CD4+ and CD8+ T cells were sorted using either FACS or magnetic beads.

This sample was taken from a study of CD8+CD57+ T cells in acquired aplastic anemia (dated by TCRdb to the late 2010s). Background for the entire study: DNA extracted from sorted CD4+ and CD8+ cells had a mean of approximately 3.4 ug, with a range of 0.2 to 27.4 ug. A CD8+CD57+ expansion meant a frequency higher than the mean frequency seen in healthy subjects. Broader findings and caveats from the paper: No significant difference in CD8+ Simpson's diversity was found between patients and healthy controls (P=0.060). Roughly 29 CD8+ CDR3 sequences were shared between patients and controls but appeared highly expressed in patients and within their immunodominant clones.

TCR beta VDJ combination and CDR3 sequence profiling used genomic DNA as the template. An Illumina HiSeq 2000 was used for TCR repertoire sequencing. The original pipeline was this. TRBV/TRBJ rearrangement plots, CDR3 size and DJ length profiles, and Simpson's diversity index were used to evaluate the repertoires. The most abundant DNA sequence in the deep sequencing data was taken as the immunodominant clone. CDR3 amino acid sequences were screened for sharing across subjects and were compared with published repertoires and the VDJdb database. TCRdb handled the public reads itself, with Q25 trimming in fastp and clone calling in MiXCR, and kept productive beta chains. Under each unique CDR3 protein, matching rows form one entry showing the most common genes and DNA. Here the V and J calls rest on TCRdb's processing, not on the authors' analysis. The table for this sample lists approximately 170,000 distinct CDR3 sequences; around half of them were counted only once. Roughly 3.2% of the sample comes from the top ten.

Material for sequencing was sorted CD4+, CD8+, or CD8+CD57+ T cells (not recorded which) from PBMCs. The sequence was obtained from a human donor with aplastic anemia.

The DNA reads as follows: TGTGCCATCAGCCCTGGACAGGGGGGCGCCTACGAGCAGTACTTC. Its protein product is CAISPGQGGAYEQYF. The rearranged segments are TRBV10-3 and TRBJ2-7; 10 bases in the junction line up with TRBD1. Germline trimming amounts to 6 bases on V and 2 bases on J, with 7 as the count of junction bases outside the gene matches. Based on the germline V gene, the CDR1 and CDR2 sequences are ENHRY and SYGVKD. The CDR3 contains 15 residues, cysteine and phenylalanine counted. Only the CDR3 part of the read is kept: 45 bases, read in frame from the first base.